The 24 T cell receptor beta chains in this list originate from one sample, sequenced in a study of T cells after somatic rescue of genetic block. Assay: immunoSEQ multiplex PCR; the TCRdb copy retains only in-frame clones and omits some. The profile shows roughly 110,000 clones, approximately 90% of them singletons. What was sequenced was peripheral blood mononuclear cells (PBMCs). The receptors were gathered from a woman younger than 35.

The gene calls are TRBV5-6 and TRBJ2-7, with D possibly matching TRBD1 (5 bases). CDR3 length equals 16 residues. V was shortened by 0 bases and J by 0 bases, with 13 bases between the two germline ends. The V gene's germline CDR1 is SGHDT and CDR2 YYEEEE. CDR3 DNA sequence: TGTGCCAGCAGCTTGGCAGCAGACAGAATCTCCTACGAGCAGTACTTC. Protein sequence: CASSLAADRISYEQYF. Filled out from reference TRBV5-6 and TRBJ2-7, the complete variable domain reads DAGVTQSPTHLIKTRGQQVTLRCSPKSGHDTVSWYQQALGQGPQFIFQYYEEEERQRGNFPDRFSGHQFPNYSSELNVNALLLGDSALYLCASSLAADRISYEQYFGPGTRLTVT.

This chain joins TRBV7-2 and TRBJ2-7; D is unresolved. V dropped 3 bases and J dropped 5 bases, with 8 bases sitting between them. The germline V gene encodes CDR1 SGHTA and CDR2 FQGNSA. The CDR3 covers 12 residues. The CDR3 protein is CASSFRRDEQYF. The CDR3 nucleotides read TGTGCCAGCAGCTTTAGAAGGGACGAGCAGTACTTC.

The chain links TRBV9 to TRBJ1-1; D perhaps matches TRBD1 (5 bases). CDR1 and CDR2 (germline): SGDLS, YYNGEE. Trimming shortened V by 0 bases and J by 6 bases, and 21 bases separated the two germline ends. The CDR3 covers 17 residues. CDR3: CASSVAARGGVFPEAFF. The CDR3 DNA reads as TGTGCCAGCAGCGTAGCTGCGCGCGGAGGGGTGTTCCCTGAAGCTTTCTTT.

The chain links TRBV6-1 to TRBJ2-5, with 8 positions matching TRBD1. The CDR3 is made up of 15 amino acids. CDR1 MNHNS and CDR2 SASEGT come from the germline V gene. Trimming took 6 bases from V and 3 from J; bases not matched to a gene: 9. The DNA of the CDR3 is TGTGCCAGCAGGGACGCCAGGGGGCGGGAAGAGACCCAGTACTTC. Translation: CASRDARGREETQYF.

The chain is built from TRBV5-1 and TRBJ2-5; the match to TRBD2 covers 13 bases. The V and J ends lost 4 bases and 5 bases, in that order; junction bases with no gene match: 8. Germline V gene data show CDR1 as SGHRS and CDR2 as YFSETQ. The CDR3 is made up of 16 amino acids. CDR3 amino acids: CASSPQGLAGMETQYF. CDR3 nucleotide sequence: TGCGCCAGCAGCCCCCAGGGACTAGCGGGGATGGAGACCCAGTACTTC.

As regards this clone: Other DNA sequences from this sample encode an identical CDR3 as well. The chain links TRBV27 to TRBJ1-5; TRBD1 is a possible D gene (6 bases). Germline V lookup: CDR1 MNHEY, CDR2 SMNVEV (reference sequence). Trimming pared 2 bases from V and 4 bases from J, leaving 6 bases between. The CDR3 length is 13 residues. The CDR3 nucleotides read TGTGCCAGCAGTTTAAGGGGGAATCAGCCCCAGCATTTT. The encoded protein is CASSLRGNQPQHF.

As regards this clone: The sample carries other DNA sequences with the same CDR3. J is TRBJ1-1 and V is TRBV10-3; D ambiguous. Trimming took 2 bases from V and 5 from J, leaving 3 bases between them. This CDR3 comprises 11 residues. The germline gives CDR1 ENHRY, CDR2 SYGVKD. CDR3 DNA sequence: TGTGCCATCAGTGAGGGGACTGAAGCTTTCTTT. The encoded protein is CAISEGTEAFF.

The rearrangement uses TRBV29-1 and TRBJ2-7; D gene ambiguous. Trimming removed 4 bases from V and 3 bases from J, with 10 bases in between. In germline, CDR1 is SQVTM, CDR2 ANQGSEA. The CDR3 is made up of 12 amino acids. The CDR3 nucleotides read TGCAGCGTTGCGCACAGCGACTACGAGCAGTACTTC. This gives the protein CSVAHSDYEQYF.

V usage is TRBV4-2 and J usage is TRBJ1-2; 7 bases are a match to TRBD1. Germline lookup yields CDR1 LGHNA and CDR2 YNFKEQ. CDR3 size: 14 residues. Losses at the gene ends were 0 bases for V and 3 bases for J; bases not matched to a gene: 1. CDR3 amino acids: CASSQDRGDYGYTF. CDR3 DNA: TGTGCCAGCAGCCAAGACAGGGGGGACTATGGCTACACCTTC.

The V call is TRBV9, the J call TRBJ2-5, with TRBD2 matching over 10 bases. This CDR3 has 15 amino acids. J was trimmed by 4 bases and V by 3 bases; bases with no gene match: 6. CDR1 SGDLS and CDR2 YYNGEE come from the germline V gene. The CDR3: CASSALAGEGETQYF. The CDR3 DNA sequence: TGTGCCAGCAGCGCCCTAGCGGGGGAGGGAGAGACCCAGTACTTC.

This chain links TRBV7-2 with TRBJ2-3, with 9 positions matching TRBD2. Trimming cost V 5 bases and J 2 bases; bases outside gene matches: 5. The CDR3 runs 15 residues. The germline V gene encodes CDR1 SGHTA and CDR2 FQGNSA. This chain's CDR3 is CASSPRLAATDTQYF. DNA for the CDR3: TGTGCCAGCAGCCCTAGACTAGCGGCCACAGATACGCAGTATTTT.

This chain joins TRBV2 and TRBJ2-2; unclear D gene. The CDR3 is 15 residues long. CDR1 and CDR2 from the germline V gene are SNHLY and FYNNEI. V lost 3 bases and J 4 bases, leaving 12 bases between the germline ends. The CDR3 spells CASSDLGLGTGELFF. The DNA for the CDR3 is TGTGCCAGCAGTGATCTGGGTTTGGGCACCGGGGAGCTGTTTTTT.

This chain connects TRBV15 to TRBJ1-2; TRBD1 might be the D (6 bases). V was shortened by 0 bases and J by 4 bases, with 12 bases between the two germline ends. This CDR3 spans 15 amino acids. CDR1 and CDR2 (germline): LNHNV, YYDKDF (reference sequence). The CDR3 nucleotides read TGTGCCACCAGCAGAGATGCAGGGGAATTCTATGGCTACACCTTC. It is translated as CATSRDAGEFYGYTF.

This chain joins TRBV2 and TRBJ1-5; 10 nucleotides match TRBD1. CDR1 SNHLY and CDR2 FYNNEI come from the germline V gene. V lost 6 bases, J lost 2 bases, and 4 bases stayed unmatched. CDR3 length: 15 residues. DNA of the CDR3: TGTGCCAGCAGAACCGGGACAGGGGGCAATCAGCCCCAGCATTTT. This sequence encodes CASRTGTGGNQPQHF.

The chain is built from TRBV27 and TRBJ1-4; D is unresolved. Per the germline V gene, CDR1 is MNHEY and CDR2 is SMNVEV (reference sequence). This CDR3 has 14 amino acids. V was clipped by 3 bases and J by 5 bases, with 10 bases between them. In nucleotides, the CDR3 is TGTGCCAGCAGTTTCCAGCGGGCAAATGAAAAACTGTTTTTT. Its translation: CASSFQRANEKLFF.

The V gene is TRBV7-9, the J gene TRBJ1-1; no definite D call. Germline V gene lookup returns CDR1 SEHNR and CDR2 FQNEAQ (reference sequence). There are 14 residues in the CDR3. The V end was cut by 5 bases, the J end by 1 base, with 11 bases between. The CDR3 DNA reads TGTGCCAGCAGCCCCACCCCCACGAACACTGAAGCTTTCTTT. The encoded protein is CASSPTPTNTEAFF.

In nucleotides, the CDR3 is TGTGCCAGCAGCCGGGGACAGGGCAGGTTGGATCAGCCCCAGCATTTT. Translating it yields CASSRGQGRLDQPQHF. The chain carries TRBV27 and TRBJ1-5; 9 bases match TRBD1. The CDR3 contains 16 residues. Trimming removed 6 bases from V and 5 bases from J; junction bases left unmatched: 11. Per germline, CDR1 MNHEY and CDR2 SMNVEV (reference sequence).

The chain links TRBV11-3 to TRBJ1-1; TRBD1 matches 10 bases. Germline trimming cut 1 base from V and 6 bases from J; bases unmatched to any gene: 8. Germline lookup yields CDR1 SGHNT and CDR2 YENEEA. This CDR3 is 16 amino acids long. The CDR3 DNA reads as TGTGCCAGCAGCTTAGTGGGGACAGGGGCTTCCCCTGAAGCTTTCTTT. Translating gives CASSLVGTGASPEAFF.

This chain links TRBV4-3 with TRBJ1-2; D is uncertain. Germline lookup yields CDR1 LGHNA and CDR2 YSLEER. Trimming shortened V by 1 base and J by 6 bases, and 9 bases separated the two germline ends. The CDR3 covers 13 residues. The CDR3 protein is CASSQGPRDGYTF. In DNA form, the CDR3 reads TGCGCCAGCAGCCAAGGGCCCCGTGATGGCTACACCTTC.

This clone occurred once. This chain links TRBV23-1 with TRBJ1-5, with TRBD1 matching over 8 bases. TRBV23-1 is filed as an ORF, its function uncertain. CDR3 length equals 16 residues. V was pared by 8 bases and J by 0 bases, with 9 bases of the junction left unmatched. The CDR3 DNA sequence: TGCGCCAGCTGGCGGACAGGGCCACCTAGCAATCAGCCCCAGCATTTT. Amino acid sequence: CASWRTGPPSNQPQHF.

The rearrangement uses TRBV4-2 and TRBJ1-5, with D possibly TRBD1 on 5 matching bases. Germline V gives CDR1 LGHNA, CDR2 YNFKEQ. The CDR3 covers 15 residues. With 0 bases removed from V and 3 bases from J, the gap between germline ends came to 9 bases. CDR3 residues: CASSQDWDLNQPQHF. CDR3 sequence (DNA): TGTGCCAGCAGCCAAGATTGGGACCTCAATCAGCCCCAGCATTTT.

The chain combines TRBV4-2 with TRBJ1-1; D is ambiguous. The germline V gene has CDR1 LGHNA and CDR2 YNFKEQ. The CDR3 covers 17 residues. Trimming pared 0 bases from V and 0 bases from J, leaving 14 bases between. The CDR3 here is CASSQDIGIRMNTEAFF. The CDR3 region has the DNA TGTGCCAGCAGCCAAGATATCGGCATTCGGATGAACACTGAAGCTTTCTTT.

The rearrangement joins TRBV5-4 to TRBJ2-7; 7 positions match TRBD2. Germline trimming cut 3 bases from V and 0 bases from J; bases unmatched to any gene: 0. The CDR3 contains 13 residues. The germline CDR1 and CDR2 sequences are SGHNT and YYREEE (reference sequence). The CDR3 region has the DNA TGTGCCAGCAGCTGGGGGGGCTCCTACGAGCAGTACTTC. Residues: CASSWGGSYEQYF.

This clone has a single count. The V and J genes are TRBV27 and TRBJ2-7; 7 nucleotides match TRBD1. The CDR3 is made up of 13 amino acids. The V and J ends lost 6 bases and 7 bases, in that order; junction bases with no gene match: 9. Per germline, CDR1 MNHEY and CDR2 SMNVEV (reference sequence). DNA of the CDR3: TGTGCCAGCAGATCAGGGGGAGTCGGGGAGCAGTACTTC. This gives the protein CASRSGGVGEQYF.